The rows below give T cell receptor beta chains drawn from one sample of a study of T cell responses to AZD1222 COVID-19 vaccine. Produced via immunoSEQ multiplex PCR; TCRdb's table is partial and in-frame only. This table has some 150,000 clones, roughly 84% appearing once. Sequencing used peripheral blood, obtained 28 days after the second AZD1222 dose. These receptors were obtained from an adult who received the AZD1222 COVID-19 vaccine. Each CDR3 is given with its conserved first and last residue. The D gene is left open where the match is weak. Clone sizes are given selectively: once, few, many, or a class where the clone is expanded.

size: few
V: TRBV10-1
D: .
J: TRBJ2-7
CDR3: CASSDNTLEQYF
DNA: TGCGCCAGCAGTGACAATACACTCGAGCAGTACTTC

size: .
V: TRBV11-2
D: .
J: TRBJ2-1
CDR3: CASSLSQSSYNEQFF
DNA: TGTGCCAGCAGCTTATCCCAGAGCTCCTACAATGAGCAGTTCTTC

size: .
V: TRBV7-2
D: .
J: TRBJ2-1
CDR3: CASSTGGYFGEQFF
DNA: TGTGCCAGCAGCACGGGCGGCTACTTCGGTGAGCAGTTCTTC

size: once
V: TRBV11-2
D: TRBD1
J: TRBJ2-3
CDR3: CASSPRSGQGSADTQYF
DNA: TGTGCCAGCAGCCCCCGATCGGGACAGGGGTCCGCAGATACGCAGTATTTT

size: .
V: TRBV10-3
D: .
J: TRBJ1-3
CDR3: CAIRDGYSGNTIYF
DNA: TGTGCCATCCGAGACGGCTACTCTGGAAACACCATATATTTT

size: .
V: TRBV5-1
D: TRBD1
J: TRBJ1-4
CDR3: CASKPGQVNEKLFF
DNA: TGCGCCAGCAAACCGGGACAGGTTAATGAAAAACTGTTTTTT

size: .
V: TRBV19
D: .
J: TRBJ1-1
CDR3: CASSRQGWVNTEAFF
DNA: TGTGCCAGTAGTCGTCAGGGATGGGTGAACACTGAAGCTTTCTTT

size: .
V: TRBV9
D: .
J: TRBJ1-3
CDR3: CASSVAVRADTIYF
DNA: TGTGCCAGCAGCGTAGCTGTTAGGGCAGACACCATATATTTT

size: once
V: TRBV12-3/TRBV12-4
D: .
J: TRBJ1-2
CDR3: CASNRDTDGYTF
DNA: TGTGCCAGCAACAGGGATACCGATGGCTACACCTTC

size: .
V: TRBV2
D: .
J: TRBJ2-3
CDR3: CASSENRPGDTDTQYF
DNA: TGTGCCAGCAGTGAAAATCGTCCAGGGGACACAGATACGCAGTATTTT

size: .
V: TRBV28
D: .
J: TRBJ2-3
CDR3: CASSWGTTDTQYF
DNA: TGTGCCAGCAGTTGGGGGACTACAGATACGCAGTATTTT

size: .
V: TRBV13
D: TRBD1
J: TRBJ2-5
CDR3: CASSSRRQGSETQYF
DNA: TGTGCCAGCAGCTCCCGCAGACAGGGGAGCGAGACCCAGTACTTC

size: .
V: TRBV28
D: .
J: TRBJ2-7
CDR3: CASIQGSISWAYEQYF
DNA: TGTGCCAGCATCCAGGGGTCTATTTCGTGGGCTTACGAGCAGTACTTC

size: .
V: TRBV5-1
D: .
J: TRBJ2-7
CDR3: CASSPGLGYEQYF
DNA: TGCGCCAGCAGCCCGGGACTCGGCTACGAGCAGTACTTC

size: .
V: TRBV6-5
D: .
J: TRBJ1-1
CDR3: CASSPGGWDTEAFF
DNA: TGTGCCAGCAGTCCGGGGGGGTGGGACACTGAAGCTTTCTTT

size: .
V: TRBV12-3/TRBV12-4
D: .
J: TRBJ2-5
CDR3: CASSFSGVGTQYF
DNA: TGTGCCAGCAGTTTTTCAGGGGTAGGGACCCAGTACTTC

size: .
V: TRBV5-1
D: .
J: TRBJ1-1
CDR3: CASSLGLDTQSFRNTEAFF
DNA: TGCGCCAGCAGCTTAGGTCTGGACACCCAGAGTTTCCGCAACACTGAAGCTTTCTTT

size: .
V: TRBV19
D: .
J: TRBJ1-4
CDR3: CASSIDGGVGEKLFF
DNA: TGTGCCAGTAGTATAGATGGGGGCGTAGGTGAAAAACTGTTTTTT

size: .
V: TRBV11-3
D: .
J: TRBJ2-3
CDR3: CASSLGGRGTDTQYF
DNA: TGTGCCAGCAGCTTAGGAGGAAGAGGCACAGATACGCAGTATTTT

size: .
V: TRBV7-9
D: TRBD1
J: TRBJ2-7
CDR3: CASSNDRGEQYF
DNA: TGTGCCAGCAGTAACGACAGGGGCGAGCAGTACTTC

size: .
V: TRBV5-1
D: .
J: TRBJ1-4
CDR3: CASSLVGTANEKLFF
DNA: TGCGCCAGCAGCTTGGTAGGGACCGCTAATGAAAAACTGTTTTTT

size: once
V: TRBV6-1
D: .
J: TRBJ2-3
CDR3: CASSELGRRGTDTQYF
DNA: TGTGCCAGCAGTGAATTGGGTAGAAGGGGCACAGATACGCAGTATTTT

size: .
V: TRBV2
D: TRBD1
J: TRBJ1-6
CDR3: CASNPGQGNSPLHF
DNA: TGTGCCAGCAATCCCGGACAGGGTAATTCACCCCTCCACTTT

size: few
V: TRBV4-1
D: .
J: TRBJ1-2
CDR3: CASSHKEVAGLNYGYTF
DNA: TGCGCCAGCAGCCATAAAGAGGTGGCAGGGTTAAACTATGGCTACACCTTC

size: .
V: TRBV15
D: TRBD1
J: TRBJ1-4
CDR3: CATSREQGFGERLFF
DNA: TGTGCCACCAGCAGAGAACAGGGGTTCGGGGAGAGACTGTTTTTT

size: .
V: TRBV7-7
D: .
J: TRBJ2-3
CDR3: CASSLAGFGTDTQYF
DNA: TGTGCCAGCAGCTTAGCAGGGTTTGGGACAGATACGCAGTATTTT

size: .
V: TRBV27
D: TRBD1
J: TRBJ1-5
CDR3: CASSVTGEAQPQHF
DNA: TGTGCCAGCAGTGTAACAGGGGAGGCTCAGCCCCAGCATTTT

size: few
V: TRBV7-2
D: .
J: TRBJ2-1
CDR3: CASSLAPGTALYNEQFF
DNA: TGTGCCAGCAGCTTAGCCCCGGGGACCGCCCTTTACAATGAGCAGTTCTTC

size: .
V: TRBV9
D: .
J: TRBJ1-2
CDR3: CASSNSRKGDYGYTF
DNA: TGTGCCAGCAGCAATAGTAGGAAGGGGGACTATGGCTACACCTTC

size: .
V: TRBV6-5
D: TRBD1
J: TRBJ2-4
CDR3: CASSPGTVKNIQYF
DNA: TGTGCCAGCAGCCCAGGGACAGTCAAAAACATTCAGTACTTC

size: .
V: TRBV6-6
D: .
J: TRBJ2-7
CDR3: CASSDRRNYEQYF
DNA: TGTGCCAGCAGTGACAGGCGAAACTACGAGCAGTACTTC

size: few
V: TRBV6-4
D: .
J: TRBJ1-1
CDR3: CASSSQGGNTEAFF
DNA: TGTGCCAGCAGTTCACAGGGTGGGAACACTGAAGCTTTCTTT

size: .
V: TRBV10-3
D: TRBD2
J: TRBJ2-1
CDR3: CAITAELTSGRRDEQFF
DNA: TGTGCCATCACCGCAGAGTTAACTAGCGGGAGGAGAGATGAGCAGTTCTTC

size: few
V: TRBV5-1
D: TRBD2
J: TRBJ2-7
CDR3: CASSPTSANSYEQYF
DNA: TGCGCCAGCAGCCCAACTAGCGCCAACTCCTACGAGCAGTACTTC

size: .
V: TRBV5-1
D: .
J: TRBJ2-1
CDR3: CASSDPYNEQFF
DNA: TGCGCCAGCAGCGATCCTTACAATGAGCAGTTCTTC

size: .
V: TRBV5-1
D: TRBD2
J: TRBJ2-1
CDR3: CASSPNPGLAGGGEQFF
DNA: TGCGCCAGCAGCCCGAACCCGGGACTAGCGGGAGGGGGCGAGCAGTTCTTC

size: .
V: TRBV7-2
D: .
J: TRBJ2-6
CDR3: CASRSPRLFSGANVLTF
DNA: TGTGCCAGCAGATCCCCTAGACTCTTCTCTGGGGCCAACGTCCTGACTTTC

size: .
V: TRBV27
D: TRBD1
J: TRBJ1-6
CDR3: CASSFGQGGSPLHF
DNA: TGTGCCAGCAGTTTTGGACAGGGTGGTTCACCCCTCCACTTT

size: .
V: TRBV3-1/TRBV3-2
D: .
J: TRBJ1-5
CDR3: CASSQAVGGARGNQPQHF
DNA: TGTGCCAGCAGCCAAGCAGTAGGAGGGGCGAGGGGCAATCAGCCCCAGCATTTT

size: few
V: TRBV13
D: .
J: TRBJ1-1
CDR3: CASSLSPLPNTEAFF
DNA: TGTGCCAGCAGCTTATCCCCCCTCCCGAACACTGAAGCTTTCTTT

size: .
V: TRBV7-8
D: TRBD1
J: TRBJ1-1
CDR3: CASSGTTGWGTEAFF
DNA: TGTGCCAGCAGCGGGACGACAGGGTGGGGCACTGAAGCTTTCTTT